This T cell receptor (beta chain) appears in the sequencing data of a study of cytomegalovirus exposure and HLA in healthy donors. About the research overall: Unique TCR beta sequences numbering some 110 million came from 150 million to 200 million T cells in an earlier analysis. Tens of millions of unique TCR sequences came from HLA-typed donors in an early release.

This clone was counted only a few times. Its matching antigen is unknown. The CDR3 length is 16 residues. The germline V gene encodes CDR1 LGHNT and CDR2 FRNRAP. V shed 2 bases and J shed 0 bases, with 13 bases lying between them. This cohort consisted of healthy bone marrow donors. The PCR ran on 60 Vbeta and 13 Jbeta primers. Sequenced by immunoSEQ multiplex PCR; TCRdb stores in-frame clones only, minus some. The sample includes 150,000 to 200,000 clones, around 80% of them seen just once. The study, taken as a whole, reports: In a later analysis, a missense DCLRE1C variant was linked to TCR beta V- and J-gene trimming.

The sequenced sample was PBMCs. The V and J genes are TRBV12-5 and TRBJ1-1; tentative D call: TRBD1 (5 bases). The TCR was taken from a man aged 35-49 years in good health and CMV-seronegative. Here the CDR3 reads CASGLPSRGMNTEAFF. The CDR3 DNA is TGTGCTAGTGGTTTGCCAAGCCGGGGGATGAACACTGAAGCTTTCTTT.